A selection of T cell receptor beta chains follows, all from one sample in a study of blood T cells in healthy people across ages. TCRdb analysed the 5' RACE reads with MiXCR anew, one entry per CDR3 protein. The sample records roughly 500,000 distinct CDR3 sequences, 27% being singletons. Material for sequencing was blood. The receptors originated from a woman between 65 and 79 years old in good health. The CDR3 runs from the conserved cysteine through the conserved F or W. The D gene is left open where the match is weak. The size entry is marked missing in some rows and otherwise reads once, few, many or a size class.

v_gene	abundance	d_gene	j_gene	CDR3nt	CDR3aa
TRBV29-1	.	.	TRBJ2-2	TGCAGCGTTGATGGGGGGCTGGTCGGGGAGCTGTTTTTT	CSVDGGLVGELFF
TRBV20-1	.	.	TRBJ1-5	TGCAGTGCTAGAGGGACAGCGGGCGAACAGCCCCAGCATTTT	CSARGTAGEQPQHF
TRBV4-1	.	.	TRBJ2-7	TGCGCCAGCAGCCAATCAGACAGCCCCTCCTACGAGCAGTACTTC	CASSQSDSPSYEQYF
TRBV9	.	.	TRBJ1-1	TGTGCCAGCAGCGTAGAACTCGGAAGTACCACTGAAGCTTTCTTT	CASSVELGSTTEAFF
TRBV18	few	.	TRBJ2-5	TGTGCCAGCTCCCGAGAGGGAGGAGAGACCCAGTACTTC	CASSREGGETQYF
TRBV2	.	.	TRBJ1-4	TGTGCCAGCAGTTCTGATCGGCCTAATGAAAAACTGTTTTTT	CASSSDRPNEKLFF
TRBV20-1	few	.	TRBJ2-3	TGCAGTGCTAGGGCCCCGTCTACGCAGTATTTT	CSARAPSTQYF
TRBV12-3/TRBV12-4	.	.	TRBJ1-2	TGTGCCAGCAGTTTTGCCGGATACTCCTATGGCTACACCTTC	CASSFAGYSYGYTF
TRBV19	.	.	TRBJ1-5	TGTGCCAGTAGTGCCTTTCGTCAGCCCCAGCATTTT	CASSAFRQPQHF
TRBV11-2	.	.	TRBJ1-5	TGTGCCAGCAGCTTAGGGGTAAGCAATCAGCCCCGGCATTTT	CASSLGVSNQPRHF
TRBV20-1	.	TRBD2	TRBJ2-5	TGCAGTGCTAGAGATGGGACTAGCACAGAGACCCAGTACTTC	CSARDGTSTETQYF
TRBV6-5	.	.	TRBJ1-1	TGTGCCAGCAGTTACTCAAATCAGGGAGTCACTGAAGCTTTCTTT	CASSYSNQGVTEAFF
TRBV27	.	.	TRBJ2-7	TGTGCCAGCAGTTTCGGCTGGGCAGGGGTCGGCTCCTACGAGCAGTACTTC	CASSFGWAGVGSYEQYF
TRBV12-3/TRBV12-4	.	TRBD2	TRBJ2-5	TGTGCCAGCACCGCCGGACTAGCGGTTAGCACCCAGTACTTC	CASTAGLAVSTQYF
TRBV12-3/TRBV12-4	few	.	TRBJ2-5	TGTGCCAGCAGAGGACAGTCCTTAGGGACCCAGTACTTC	CASRGQSLGTQYF
TRBV13	few	.	TRBJ2-7	TGTGCCAGCAGCTTGGGGCCGTCCGGCTTGAGGGGCACCTACGAGCAGTACTTC	CASSLGPSGLRGTYEQYF